This is a list of T cell receptor beta chains from one sample in a study of blood T cell repertoires in COVID-19. This table comes from immunoSEQ multiplex PCR, and its TCRdb copy is limited to in-frame clones, with some not included. The table lists about 180,000 clones, about 90% of them singletons. Sequences were obtained from PBMCs or T cells enriched from blood (not recorded which). Receptor source: a woman in her 50s who had recovered from COVID-19. Both conserved end residues are part of each CDR3. Fields, in order: D gene, J gene, clone size, V gene, CDR3 protein, CDR3 DNA. D genes are given only for firm matches. The size field is filled for only some rows; it gives once, few, many or a size class.

>TRBD2|TRBJ2-7|NA|TRBV5-1
CASRPSGIIYEQYF
TGCGCCAGCAGGCCTAGCGGGATCATCTACGAGCAGTACTTC
>NA|TRBJ1-1|NA|TRBV5-6
CASRRSLTGHVLTEAFF
TGTGCCAGCAGGCGTAGCTTAACGGGACATGTTCTCACTGAAGCTTTCTTT
>NA|TRBJ1-5|NA|TRBV4-3
CASSQERGWQPQHF
TGCGCCAGCAGCCAAGAGCGAGGATGGCAGCCCCAGCATTTT
>NA|TRBJ1-4|few|TRBV5-5
CASSLVLVGEKLFF
TGTGCCAGCAGCTTGGTATTGGTCGGTGAAAAACTGTTTTTT
>NA|TRBJ1-2|NA|TRBV19
CASQITGLRLGGYTF
TGTGCCAGTCAGATTACGGGACTCCGGTTGGGTGGCTACACCTTC
>NA|TRBJ2-7|NA|TRBV28
CASSRRTPPYEQYF
TGTGCCAGCAGTCGTAGGACACCCCCCTACGAGCAGTACTTC
>NA|TRBJ2-7|NA|TRBV30
CAWSRGRDYEQYF
TGTGCCTGGAGCCGGGGAAGAGACTACGAGCAGTACTTC
>TRBD2|TRBJ2-5|NA|TRBV5-1
CASSPAGSLAVSKETQYF
TGCGCCAGCAGCCCTGCGGGTTCCCTAGCGGTCTCCAAAGAGACCCAGTACTTC
>TRBD1|TRBJ2-7|NA|TRBV18
CASSPVGQGAYEQYF
TGTGCCAGCTCACCAGTAGGACAGGGAGCCTACGAGCAGTACTTC
>NA|TRBJ2-7|NA|TRBV13
CASSFTNEGEQYF
TGTGCCAGCAGCTTCACCAATGAGGGTGAGCAGTACTTC
>TRBD1|TRBJ2-6|NA|TRBV19
CASSDRGGLWANVLTF
TGTGCCAGTAGCGACAGGGGTGGCCTTTGGGCCAACGTCCTGACTTTC
>TRBD2|TRBJ2-7|NA|TRBV28
CATRNVGGGASYEQYF
TGTGCCACTCGAAATGTGGGGGGAGGGGCGTCCTACGAGCAGTACTTC